Listed below are T cell receptor beta chains from one sample, sequenced in a study of sequential checkpoint blockade in melanoma. Assay used: immunoSEQ multiplex PCR; TCRdb lists only in-frame clones, some missing. The sample has some 20,000 clones, around 85% seen once. Sequenced material: CD8+ T cells sorted from blood (inferred from file names), taken from a patient given nivolumab and ipilimumab in sequence. These receptors all stem from a human donor with melanoma. Both conserved end residues are part of each CDR3. Each record gives: J gene, clone size, D gene, V gene, CDR3 DNA, CDR3 protein. A D gene is named only where the DNA matches it firmly. Clone size is not always given. Where it is, it says once, few, many or a class for expanded clones.

TRBJ2-7 | NA | TRBD2 | TRBV5-1 | TGCGCCAGCAGCTTGGAATGGAGCGGGAGCTCCTACGAGCAGTACTTC | CASSLEWSGSSYEQYF
TRBJ1-4 | few | NA | TRBV19 | TGTGCCAGTAGTATAGGCGCAAAACTGTTTTTT | CASSIGAKLFF
TRBJ1-2 | few | NA | TRBV7-9 | TGTGCCAGCAGCTCTGTCGGTACGGTCTATGGCTACACCTTC | CASSSVGTVYGYTF
TRBJ2-4 | NA | NA | TRBV9 | TGTGCCAGCAGCCCCGGGGTGACGATTCAGTACTTC | CASSPGVTIQYF
TRBJ2-1 | NA | TRBD2 | TRBV28 | TGTGCCAGCAGTCTAGCGGGGGGGCTTATAAATGAGCAGTTCTTC | CASSLAGGLINEQFF
TRBJ2-2 | NA | NA | TRBV12-5 | TGTGCTAGTGGGAGGGCTCCCGGGGAGCTGTTTTTT | CASGRAPGELFF
TRBJ1-2 | NA | NA | TRBV4-3 | TGCGCCAGCAGCCAATGGATCCGCAGGATGAAGTCTGGCTACACCTTC | CASSQWIRRMKSGYTF
TRBJ2-7 | NA | TRBD2 | TRBV27 | TGTGCCAGCAGTATTAGCGGGAGGGCCACCTACGAGCAGTACTTC | CASSISGRATYEQYF
TRBJ2-7 | NA | NA | TRBV28 | TGTGCCAGCAGTTTATTGCCCGGCGAGCAGTACTTC | CASSLLPGEQYF
TRBJ1-4 | few | TRBD1 | TRBV4-1 | TGCGCCAGCAGCCAACGACAGGGGGCGAAACTGTTTTTT | CASSQRQGAKLFF
TRBJ2-7 | NA | TRBD1 | TRBV29-1 | TGCAGCGGGGGCACAGACAGGGAGTCCTACGAGCAGTACTTC | CSGGTDRESYEQYF
TRBJ2-7 | NA | TRBD1 | TRBV6-5 | TGTGCCAGCAGTGACCCAGGGGGTTCCTACGAGCAGTACTTC | CASSDPGGSYEQYF
TRBJ2-3 | NA | TRBD2 | TRBV28 | TGTGCCAGCATCGACGTGGCGGGAGCACAGTATTTT | CASIDVAGAQYF
TRBJ1-1 | NA | TRBD1 | TRBV9 | TGTGCCAGCAGCGTAGGAGGGACAGGGGGTATGAACACTGAAGCTTTCTTT | CASSVGGTGGMNTEAFF
TRBJ2-7 | NA | NA | TRBV4-1 | TGTGCCAGCAGCCACGAGGACGGAGGCTCCTACGAGCAGTACTTC | CASSHEDGGSYEQYF
TRBJ2-7 | NA | TRBD2 | TRBV6-5 | TGTGCCAGCACCACGCGGGGGGCGGGGGTCTACGAGCAGTACTTC | CASTTRGAGVYEQYF
TRBJ2-2 | NA | TRBD1 | TRBV12-5 | TGTGCTAGTGGTCCGCAACACTCAGGGGGCGCCCTTAACACCGGGGAGCTGTTTTTT | CASGPQHSGGALNTGELFF
TRBJ1-6 | few | TRBD1 | TRBV6-6 | TGTGCCAGCAGTGTCGCAGGGGGTAAGAGTTCACCCCTCCACTTT | CASSVAGGKSSPLHF
TRBJ2-2 | NA | NA | TRBV27 | TGTGCCAGCAGGGGCTATCCTACTGCCGGGGAGCTGTTTTTT | CASRGYPTAGELFF
TRBJ2-2 | NA | NA | TRBV25-1 | TGTGCCAGCAGTGAATGGACAGGAGGGAACGGGGAGCTGTTTTTT | CASSEWTGGNGELFF
TRBJ2-3 | once | TRBD1 | TRBV2 | TGTGCCAGCAGTCCACCTCCGGGACAGGGGGTCACAGATACGCAGTATTTT | CASSPPPGQGVTDTQYF
TRBJ2-7 | NA | TRBD1 | TRBV5-5 | TGTGCCAGCAGCCCGATGTGGACAGGGGGCCTGGAAGAGCAGTACTTC | CASSPMWTGGLEEQYF
TRBJ2-2 | NA | NA | TRBV4-1 | TGCGCCAGCAGCCAAGACGAGGAAGTCGGGGAGCTGTTTTTT | CASSQDEEVGELFF
TRBJ2-3 | NA | NA | TRBV7-9 | TGTGCCAGCAGCTTAGTTGCGGGGCACACAGATACGCAGTATTTT | CASSLVAGHTDTQYF
TRBJ2-7 | NA | TRBD2 | TRBV4-3 | TGCGCCAGCAGCCCAAACCCGACTAGCGGGGGTGGATCCTACGAGCAGTACTTC | CASSPNPTSGGGSYEQYF